These T cell receptor beta chains were read from a single sample in a study of blood T cells in healthy people across ages. From the 5' RACE reads, TCRdb called clonotypes with MiXCR, one entry per CDR3 protein. The sample has roughly 1.9 million distinct CDR3 sequences, about two fifths seen once. Sequenced: blood. Every receptor here comes from a human donor in good health. Both conserved end residues are part of each CDR3. A D gene is named only where the DNA matches it firmly. Clone size is stated in some rows and not others, as once, few, many or a class when expanded.

abundance	d_gene	v_gene	j_gene	CDR3aa	CDR3nt
NA	TRBD1	TRBV5-1	TRBJ1-1	CASTIDRGLDTEAFF	TGCGCCAGCACCATCGACAGGGGTTTAGACACTGAAGCTTTCTTT
NA	NA	TRBV9	TRBJ2-7	CASSGDDIPYEQYF	TGTGCCAGCAGCGGTGACGACATACCCTACGAGCAGTACTTC
NA	TRBD1	TRBV6-5	TRBJ2-3	CASSQGTGKSADTQYF	TGTGCCAGCAGCCAAGGGACAGGAAAGAGCGCAGATACGCAGTATTTT
many	TRBD1	TRBV29-1	TRBJ1-1	CSVSPTGGMTTEAFF	TGCAGCGTTTCCCCCACAGGGGGCATGACCACTGAAGCTTTCTTT
NA	TRBD2	TRBV12-3/TRBV12-4	TRBJ2-1	CASSLRLAGYGNNEQFF	TGTGCCAGCAGCCTACGACTAGCGGGGTACGGAAACAATGAGCAGTTCTTC
few	NA	TRBV27	TRBJ1-5	CASPPSGQPQHF	TGTGCCAGCCCCCCTTCGGGTCAGCCCCAGCATTTT
many	NA	TRBV7-2	TRBJ1-2	CASSLTQGVYGYTF	TGTGCCAGCAGCTTAACACAGGGAGTTTACGGCTACACCTTC
NA	NA	TRBV7-2	TRBJ1-2	CANSLGGGYGYTF	TGTGCCAACAGCTTAGGAGGTGGCTATGGCTACACCTTC
few	NA	TRBV15	TRBJ1-1	CATSRDYGYTEAFF	TGTGCCACCAGCAGAGATTATGGCTACACTGAAGCTTTCTTT
few	NA	TRBV9	TRBJ2-7	CASSVDPDGYEQYF	TGTGCCAGCAGCGTCGACCCGGACGGCTACGAGCAGTACTTC
NA	NA	TRBV29-1	TRBJ2-3	CSVDPRSTDTQYF	TGCAGCGTTGACCCGAGGAGCACAGATACGCAGTATTTT
NA	TRBD1	TRBV6-2/TRBV6-3	TRBJ1-2	CASSSGQGWDYGYTF	TGTGCCAGCAGTTCCGGACAGGGGTGGGACTATGGCTACACCTTC
NA	TRBD1	TRBV6-2/TRBV6-3	TRBJ2-3	CASSPGTGLRDTQYF	TGTGCCAGCAGTCCCGGGACAGGGCTTAGAGATACGCAGTATTTT
once	TRBD2	TRBV9	TRBJ2-5	CASSVGDSGGKLETQYF	TGTGCCAGCAGCGTAGGTGATAGCGGGGGGAAGTTAGAGACCCAGTACTTC
NA	NA	TRBV20-1	TRBJ2-4	CSASGLVNYNEQYF	TGCAGTGCTAGTGGGCTTGTTAACTACAATGAGCAGTACTTC
NA	NA	TRBV3-1	TRBJ1-2	CASSQDRLGNGYTF	TGTGCCAGCAGCCAAGATCGTTTAGGGAATGGCTACACCTTC
NA	NA	TRBV12-3/TRBV12-4	TRBJ2-7	CASSAHRLLYEQYF	TGTGCCAGCAGTGCCCACAGGCTACTCTACGAGCAGTACTTC
NA	NA	TRBV29-1	TRBJ2-1	CSVAAHPHEQFF	TGCAGCGTTGCAGCTCATCCCCATGAGCAGTTCTTC